This T cell receptor beta chain was observed in a study of shared clonotypes between healthy human individuals (dated by TCRdb to the early 2020s). With respect to the entire study: The cohort included three men and two women between 18 and 49 years of age. Between about 0.9 and 8.9 billion PBMCs per donor were obtained by leukapheresis. For each donor, three plates each were used for CD4 naive and CD4 memory, two plates were used for CD8 naive, and one plate was used for CD8 memory. To estimate repertoire size and how much clonotypes are shared between individuals, the study performed deep sequencing of blood TCR repertoires from 4 to 6 healthy adults. Different laboratories and diverse techniques were used to prepare libraries and sequence TCR repertoires, to increase sequencing depth and limit assay-specific biases. Broader findings and caveats from the paper: Rarefaction of sorted-subset datasets indicated incomplete sequencing despite the large sequencing depth. Compared with non-shared clonotypes, clonotypes shared by all four sorted-subset donors had higher generation probabilities. Sharing across a few donors was observed for approximately 5% of naive CD4, 3% to 4% of naive CD8, 2% to 2.5% of memory CD4, and around 0.4% of memory CD8 clonotypes. Sampling was restricted to blood, and TCR repertoires in tissue are likely to differ from TCR repertoires in blood. The genetic and exposure-history diversity represented was limited by the small number of donors. Naive subsets generally had larger estimated clonotype richness than memory subsets. Pairwise subsampling indicated that sequencing depth was expected to affect the degree of clonotype sharing among donors.

For CDR1 and CDR2, the germline V gene lists SGDLS and YYNGEE. V is cut by 2 bases and J by 5 bases, and the space between the germline ends is 10 bases. The CDR3 measures 14 amino acids from cysteine to phenylalanine. The only DNA kept is the CDR3, 42 bases in frame from the first base. On this clone: Its cognate antigen has yet to be identified. Base qualities were left out, and no much larger clone turns up one base away.

Using the deep immunoSEQ assay, TCR CDR3 regions were amplified from genomic DNA by multiplex PCR. Genomic DNA extracted from each cell subset was distributed evenly over all wells of several immunoSEQ 96-well plates, and each plate served as one replicate. For sorted subsets, approximately 190 ng genomic DNA, equal to 30,000 or so T cell genomes, was loaded into each replicate PCR. The purified libraries were quantified using a Qubit 3.0 fluorometer, sized with a Bioanalyzer 2100, and then quantified again using the KAPA Library Quantification kit. Each immunoSEQ 96-well plate was sequenced on its own single-read 150-cycle Illumina NextSeq 550 flow cell. In the source study's methods: The immunoSEQ output contained only junctional sequences without quality scores, so filtering could not match that applied to full-length reads. To assign V/J genes and CDR3, sequences were annotated against IMGT germline references using PyIR, a Python wrapper for IgBLAST v1.9. Reads were removed for weak V/J assignments (E-value above 1e-6), missing CDR3, stop codons, out-of-frame junctions, or ambiguous translated residues. V3J clonotypes were defined as sequences sharing an identical inferred V gene, J gene, and CDR3 amino acid sequence. To compute the percentage overlap between repertoires, the number of shared unique clonotypes was divided by the size of the smaller repertoire. RTK rarefaction, the Chao1 estimator, and Recon v2.1 estimates of unobserved clonotypes were used to assess repertoire richness. Generation probabilities were computed with OLGA for all TCRbeta clonotypes obtained by the gDNA method from a few donors. TCRdb re-hosts the immuneACCESS table, in-frame sequences only. Its copies lack some clones; in the studies checked, an unresolved V gene accounts for under half of them, and the cause for the rest is not known. V, J and clone size are those of that table, while D and trimming were read from the DNA. Counted in this sample were 2 million to 3 million clones; around nine tenths of them appeared once. The ten most abundant clones make up over 0.12% of the sample.

The donors were healthy, HIV-negative adults with no recently reported acute infections or vaccinations. Every donor was a Caucasian adult living in Nashville, Tennessee, USA. CD4+ T cells were enriched by magnetic negative selection; naive cells were then positively selected on CD45RA, and the negative fraction formed the memory subset. After blood collection by leukapheresis, PBMCs were isolated using Ficoll-Histopaque density gradient centrifugation and then cryopreserved in the vapor phase of liquid nitrogen. Purity and quantity of every magnetically sorted T cell population were checked by analytical flow cytometry. From each sorted fraction, genomic DNA was isolated and quantified by UV absorbance on a Nanodrop 2000c.

The chain joins TRBV9 to TRBJ2-2; TRBD2 is a weak D gene call, 6 bases matching. Sequencing was carried out using naive CD4+ T cells sorted from blood. Per the publication, the cell subset or site label means: CD45RA+ positively selected. The sequence was obtained from a man younger than 30 in good health. In nucleotide form, the sequence is TGTGCCAGCAGCGTTTCGGGAGTTACCGGGGAGCTGTTTTTT. Translated, this is CASSVSGVTGELFF.